The 31 T cell receptor beta chains in this list originate from one sample, sequenced in a study of T-cell reconstitution after alpha-beta-depleted transplantation in children. Preparing the TCRbeta library involved the use of unique molecular identifiers. TCRdb called the PCR reads again in MiXCR, with one record for every CDR3 protein. The table includes about a million distinct CDR3 sequences, around 30% detected once. Material: PBMCs, mostly from graft donor cells, obtained 360 days after TCRalphabeta/CD19-depleted stem cell transplant. The receptors here all came from a boy in the first two years of life who had a stem cell transplant for SCID, so the T cells may come from the graft donor.

In the case of this clonotype: An end of the junction does not agree with germline; a read error may underlie this. V usage is TRBV7-2 and J usage is TRBJ1-5; D is unresolved. CDR3 length equals 13 residues. The germline gives CDR1 SGHTA, CDR2 FQGNSA. The CDR3 sequence: CASSGDSKQPQHF. The DNA of the CDR3 is TGTGCCAGCAGTGGGGATAGCAAACAGCCCCAGCATTTT.

This sequence joins TRBV5-1 and TRBJ1-4; 8 bases agree with TRBD1. Germline V gene sequence: CDR1 SGHRS, CDR2 YFSETQ. There are 15 residues in the CDR3. V gave up 0 bases and J gave up 7 bases; unmatched junction bases: 5. The CDR3 loop reads CASSLVAGGGEKLFF. CDR3 in DNA: TGCGCCAGCAGCTTGGTTGCAGGGGGCGGTGAAAAACTGTTTTTT.

This sequence joins TRBV7-3 and TRBJ2-3, with D perhaps being TRBD1 or TRBD2 (5 bases each). V shed 4 bases and J shed 0 bases, with 17 bases lying between them. The V gene's germline CDR1 is SGHTA and CDR2 FQGTGA. This CDR3 has 17 amino acids. The CDR3 spells CASSSGILGPSTDTQYF. CDR3 bases: TGTGCCAGCAGCTCGGGGATCTTGGGACCTAGCACAGATACGCAGTATTTT.

Worth noting for this clonotype: This may arise from a read error, as a much more abundant clone is one base away. V and J are TRBV12-3 or TRBV12-4 and TRBJ2-7; no firm D call. V dropped 2 bases and J dropped 7 bases, with 6 bases sitting between them. This CDR3 region has 11 residues. This CDR3 is CASSLRWEQYF. CDR3 DNA sequence: TGTGCCAGCAGTTTAAGGTGGGAGCAGTACTTC.

This clonotype was recorded at least ten times. V gene TRBV15 combines with J gene TRBJ2-1; maybe TRBD2 (5 bases). The CDR3 extends over 15 amino acids. Trimming pared 4 bases from V and 4 bases from J, leaving 14 bases between. Germline CDR1 and CDR2: LNHNV and YYDKDF (reference sequence). The CDR3 coding sequence is TGTGCCACCAGCAATTCAATTAGCGAGTACAATGAGCAGTTCTTC. Residues: CATSNSISEYNEQFF. Using reference TRBV15 and TRBJ2-1 for the parts outside the CDR3, the full variable domain is DAMVIQNPRYQVTQFGKPVTLSCSQTLNHNVMYWYQQKSSQAPKLLFHYYDKDFNNEADTPDNFQSRRPNTSFCFLDIRSPGLGDTAMYLCATSNSISEYNEQFFGPGTRLTVL.

This clonotype was seen many times. V gene TRBV12-3 or TRBV12-4 combines with J gene TRBJ2-1; no clear D. The V and J ends lost 6 bases and 0 bases respectively, with 12 bases between them. There are 15 residues in the CDR3. The CDR3 protein is CASRVTSSSYNEQFF. The CDR3, as DNA: TGTGCCAGCAGGGTCACTTCCAGCTCCTACAATGAGCAGTTCTTC.

This clonotype occurred a few times. This sequence joins TRBV4-1 and TRBJ1-5; TRBD1 might be the D (5 bases). Per germline, CDR1 MGHRA and CDR2 YSYEKL. The V end lost 3 bases, the J end lost 0 bases, and 9 bases lay between the germline ends. The CDR3 runs 15 residues. The CDR3 here is CASSQRGNSNQPQHF. CDR3 coding DNA: TGCGCCAGCAGCCAGAGGGGCAATAGCAATCAGCCCCAGCATTTT.

The chain employs TRBV6-1 and TRBJ2-3; TRBD2 agrees at 11 bases. CDR3 length: 14 amino acids. Trimming removed 5 bases from V and 6 bases from J; junction bases left unmatched: 4. Germline CDR1 MNHNS, CDR2 SASEGT. The CDR3 loop reads CASSPSGGRDTQYF. CDR3 coding DNA: TGTGCCAGCAGTCCTAGCGGGGGGCGCGATACGCAGTATTTT.

This clonotype was counted only a few times. This sequence joins TRBV28 and TRBJ1-5, with D uncertain. The germline CDR1 and CDR2 sequences are MDHEN and SYDVKM. This CDR3 comprises 14 residues. Trimming pared 6 bases from V and 0 bases from J, leaving 9 bases between. CDR3 nucleotide sequence: TGTGCCAGCAGGGCACCCTATAGCAATCAGCCCCAGCATTTT. This sequence encodes CASRAPYSNQPQHF.

The V and J genes are TRBV24-1 and TRBJ2-5; D unresolved. The CDR3 is 13 residues long. Trimming left V 6 bases short and J 2 bases short, with 9 bases between. Germline lookup yields CDR1 KGHDR and CDR2 SFDVKD. CDR3: CATSPEFQETQYF. CDR3 in DNA: TGTGCCACCAGTCCGGAATTTCAAGAGACCCAGTACTTC.

The chain joins TRBV5-1 to TRBJ1-1; D is unresolved. Germline V gives CDR1 SGHRS, CDR2 YFSETQ. The CDR3 loop spans 14 amino acids. Trimming stripped 0 bases from V and 0 bases from J, with 6 bases between. The CDR3 DNA is TGCGCCAGCAGCTTGGAGAGTATGAACACTGAAGCTTTCTTT. It translates to CASSLESMNTEAFF.

The chain uses TRBV7-9 and TRBJ1-4; D remains ambiguous. Germline-derived CDR1 and CDR2 are SEHNR and FQNEAQ (reference sequence). Deletions cut 5 bases from V and 0 bases from J, with 13 bases between. CDR3 length: 16 residues. The CDR3 here is CASSRSPPSTNEKLFF. The CDR3 DNA is TGTGCCAGCAGCCGAAGCCCGCCGTCAACTAATGAAAAACTGTTTTTT.

The rearrangement joins TRBV20-1 to TRBJ2-1, with 7 positions matching TRBD2. The length of the CDR3 is 14 residues. In germline, CDR1 is DFQATT, CDR2 SNEGSKA (reference sequence). Trimming at V came to 6 bases and at J to 5 bases, leaving 10 bases not matched to a gene. In nucleotides, the CDR3 is TGCAGTGCCCCGACTAGCCCCATCAACAATGAGCAGTTCTTC. It codes for CSAPTSPINNEQFF.

This clonotype was counted a few times. The V and J genes are TRBV20-1 and TRBJ2-7, with D tentatively TRBD1 (6 bases). CDR1 is DFQATT and CDR2 is SNEGSKA in the germline V gene (reference sequence). V was pared by 4 bases and J by 3 bases, with 10 bases between. The CDR3 is 12 amino acids. CDR3 nucleotide sequence: TGCAGTGCTAAACCGGACAGCTACGAGCAGTACTTC. This gives the protein CSAKPDSYEQYF.

The sample holds a few counts of this clonotype. CDR3 loop: CASSFQGAVEKLFF. Written as DNA, the CDR3 is TGTGCCAGCAGTTTTCAGGGGGCGGTTGAAAAACTGTTTTTT. The rearrangement links TRBV12-3 or TRBV12-4 to TRBJ1-4; 8 bases align to TRBD1. V lost 3 bases and J lost 7; bases outside the gene matches: 4. This CDR3 is 14 amino acids long.

The chain has TRBV20-1 and TRBJ1-4; D might be TRBD1 (5 bases). V lost 2 bases and J lost 8, with 15 bases in between. The CDR3 length is 14 residues. Germline CDR1 reads DFQATT; CDR2 reads SNEGSKA (reference sequence). The CDR3 DNA sequence: TGCAGTGCTAGATTGAGACAGCGGGAGGAAAAACTGTTTTTT. It encodes CSARLRQREEKLFF.

This clonotype was detected a few times. The rearrangement links TRBV29-1 to TRBJ2-1; no reliable D call. Germline assignment: CDR1 SQVTM and CDR2 ANQGSEA. V lost 4 bases and J lost 4, with 8 bases in between. This CDR3 spans 12 amino acids. The CDR3 sequence is CSVATAYNEQFF. DNA for the CDR3: TGCAGCGTTGCCACAGCATACAATGAGCAGTTCTTC.

This clonotype was counted between two and nine times. The chain has TRBV5-5 and TRBJ1-5; D is unresolved. Germline V gene sequence: CDR1 SGHKS, CDR2 YYEKEE (reference sequence). V lost 2 bases, J lost 4 bases, and 7 bases lay in between. The CDR3 totals 13 residues. The CDR3 sequence: CASSLHLNQPQHF. The DNA of the CDR3 is TGTGCCAGCAGCTTACATTTAAATCAGCCCCAGCATTTT.

This clonotype was seen a few times. This rearrangement joins TRBV9 to TRBJ2-7; weak D call: TRBD2 (6 bases). Germline CDR1 SGDLS, CDR2 YYNGEE. CDR3 length equals 14 residues. V lost 4 bases, J lost 0 bases, and 11 bases lay in between. CDR3 residues: CASSSGLHSYEQYF. In DNA form, the CDR3 reads TGTGCCAGCAGCTCGGGACTTCACTCCTACGAGCAGTACTTC. The variable domain in full, completed from reference TRBV9 and TRBJ2-7, reads DSGVTQTPKHLITATGQRVTLRCSPRSGDLSVYWYQQSLDQGLQFLIQYYNGEERAKGNILERFSAQQFPDLHSELNLSSLELGDSALYFCASSSGLHSYEQYFGPGTRLTVT.

This clonotype was recorded a few times. This sequence joins TRBV9 and TRBJ2-1; D may correspond to TRBD1 or TRBD2 (5 bases each). Trimming cost V 0 bases and J 2 bases, with 9 bases left between them. This CDR3 contains 15 residues. Germline-derived CDR1 and CDR2 are SGDLS and YYNGEE. The CDR3, as DNA: TGTGCCAGCAGCGTAGCCGGGACCCCCTACAATGAGCAGTTCTTC. Translated: CASSVAGTPYNEQFF.

This chain joins TRBV27 and TRBJ1-4; D is perhaps TRBD1 (5 bases). This CDR3 has 16 amino acids. Germline assignment: CDR1 MNHEY and CDR2 SMNVEV (reference sequence). Deletions cut 10 bases from V and 2 bases from J, with 20 bases between. In DNA form, the CDR3 reads TGTGCCACCCCTTCCCCCGGGACGGTTACTAATGAAAAACTGTTTTTT. This codes for CATPSPGTVTNEKLFF.

The gene calls are TRBV2 and TRBJ1-1; D gene uncertain. The CDR3 covers 13 residues. CDR1 SNHLY and CDR2 FYNNEI come from the germline V gene. V was cut by 2 bases and J by 5 bases, with 9 bases left in between. DNA for the CDR3: TGTGCCAGCAGTGAATGGCGGGATACTGAAGCTTTCTTT. It encodes CASSEWRDTEAFF.

This clonotype was counted between two and nine times. V is TRBV4-3 and J is TRBJ1-5; unclear D gene. Per germline, CDR1 LGHNA and CDR2 YSLEER. The CDR3 spans 15 residues. Trimming removed 4 bases from V and 0 bases from J, with 10 bases in between. DNA for the CDR3: TGCGCCAGCAGCCCGACTCGTTATAGCAATCAGCCCCAGCATTTT. It specifies CASSPTRYSNQPQHF.

This clonotype was seen a few times. This rearrangement joins TRBV7-9 to TRBJ2-1, with D possibly TRBD2 on 5 matching bases. V lost 2 bases to trimming and J lost 8 bases, with 10 bases between them. Germline CDR1 is SEHNR and CDR2 is FQNEAQ (reference sequence). The CDR3 has 13 amino acids. This CDR3 reads CASSLRGYDEQFF. The CDR3 bases are TGTGCCAGCAGCTTACGAGGGTACGATGAGCAGTTCTTC.

This clonotype was counted between two and nine times. The J gene is TRBJ2-7, the V gene TRBV4-1; 9 nucleotides line up with TRBD2. The CDR3 is 15 residues long. Trimming cost V 1 base and J 2 bases; bases outside gene matches: 3. Germline V gives CDR1 MGHRA, CDR2 YSYEKL. CDR3 in amino acids: CASSQVPSGAYEQYF. The CDR3 bases are TGCGCCAGCAGCCAAGTCCCTAGCGGGGCCTACGAGCAGTACTTC.

This rearrangement joins TRBV7-2 to TRBJ2-5; the D gene is possibly TRBD2 (5 bases). Germline CDR1 and CDR2: SGHTA and FQGNSA. Trimming stripped 5 bases from V and 4 bases from J, with 20 bases between. The CDR3 consists of 16 residues. CDR3 sequence (DNA): TGTGCCAGCAGCCGCCGGGGATCCGAGGTTGTAGAGACCCAGTACTTC. Protein sequence: CASSRRGSEVVETQYF.

The table lists this clonotype with a few counts. The rearrangement uses TRBV28 and TRBJ2-3; no definite D call. CDR3 length: 13 residues. The V end lost 3 bases, the J end lost 4 bases, and 8 bases lay between the germline ends. The germline gives CDR1 MDHEN, CDR2 SYDVKM. CDR3 nucleotide sequence: TGTGCCAGCAGTTTCCAGTGGTCAGATACGCAGTATTTT. Translation gives CASSFQWSDTQYF.

This chain uses TRBV27 with TRBJ2-7; D remains unclear. CDR3 size: 13 residues. Germline loops: CDR1 MNHEY, CDR2 SMNVEV (reference sequence). Trimming took off 6 bases at V and 5 bases at J, with 14 bases between the two ends. CDR3 sequence reads: CASRQLGQDEQYF. The CDR3, as DNA: TGTGCCAGCAGGCAACTGGGTCAGGACGAGCAGTACTTC.

The rearrangement joins TRBV12-3 or TRBV12-4 to TRBJ1-1; D possibly corresponds to TRBD1 (5 bases). The length of the CDR3 is 14 residues. Trimming pared 4 bases from V and 4 bases from J, leaving 13 bases between. This CDR3 reads CASSWGRAGTEAFF. CDR3 in DNA: TGTGCCAGCAGTTGGGGCAGGGCGGGCACTGAAGCTTTCTTT.

The rearrangement links TRBV29-1 to TRBJ1-2; 7 bases fit TRBD1. Looked up from germline, CDR1 is SQVTM and CDR2 is ANQGSEA. The length of the CDR3 is 13 residues. V lost 6 bases and J lost 1; bases outside the gene matches: 5. CDR3 nucleotide sequence: TGCAGCGTCGCACAGGGGTATAACTATGGCTACACCTTC. It specifies CSVAQGYNYGYTF.

This clonotype was counted only a few times. The rearrangement uses TRBV20-1 and TRBJ2-5; D remains ambiguous. CDR1 is DFQATT, CDR2 SNEGSKA, per germline (reference sequence). V was pared by 6 bases and J by 3 bases, with 5 bases between. The CDR3 runs 10 residues. The CDR3 loop reads CSAMKETQYF. CDR3 bases: TGCAGTGCCATGAAAGAGACCCAGTACTTC.